This TCR beta chain appears in the sequencing data of a study of blood T cell repertoires in COVID-19. The repertoire was sequenced with immunoSEQ multiplex PCR; TCRdb's copy has only in-frame clones and lacks some. The sample contains about 410,000 clones, 89% of which appear only once. Patients from Seattle were sampled longitudinally, starting during active infection. CDR3 size: 15 residues. Germline CDR1 is SGHNT and CDR2 is YYREEE (reference sequence). Trimming took 2 bases from V and 0 from J, leaving 8 bases between them. The chain employs TRBV5-4 and TRBJ2-2; D ambiguous. This clonotype was sampled from a woman in her thirties or forties with COVID-19, enrolled during active disease. The sequenced material came from peripheral blood. The CDR3 bases are TGTGCCAGCAGCTTAGAACAGACGAACACCGGGGAGCTGTTTTTT. Translated: CASSLEQTNTGELFF.